The clone carrying this TCR beta chain was picked up many times. Its target is not known. This CDR3 has 14 amino acids. V was cut by 5 bases and J by 4 bases, with 15 bases left in between. CDR1 is SGHTA and CDR2 is FQGTGA in the germline V gene. The sample belongs to a study of T cell repertoires in cytomegalovirus infection. Across the study: Indications of both CMV infection and matching HLA type were provided by public TCR beta signatures. The study, taken as a whole, reports: Identification of carriers of CMV plus the relevant HLA was achieved through cumulative public TCR beta family frequency. HLA-C-restricted, CMV-specific TCR beta clonotypes were dominant ex vivo.

One entry per CDR3 protein, called by TCRdb with MiXCR from the reads. The table lists hundreds of thousands of distinct CDR3 sequences, 15% to 20% of them singletons, with about 11% in the top ten. The clonotype comes from a human donor in good health (CMV status not recorded). Some clones in this sample may be carry-over from other donors' samples. Input material: PBMCs. V and J are TRBV7-3 and TRBJ2-7; D could derive from TRBD1 or TRBD2 (5 bases each). DNA for the CDR3: TGTGCCAGCAGCCTGTCAGGGACCGAATACGAGCAGTACTTC. It encodes CASSLSGTEYEQYF.